Here is one T cell receptor (beta chain) with its context. The data stem from a study of control samples from healthy donors and cancer patients. The assay was immunoSEQ multiplex PCR, and TCRdb's table has in-frame clones only and misses some. The table has 160,000 or so clones, 93% seen once. With 6 bases removed from V and 6 bases from J, the gap between germline ends came to 32 bases. Germline values: CDR1 MDHEN, CDR2 SYDVKM. CDR3 length: 20 residues. The chain employs TRBV28 and TRBJ2-2; perhaps TRBD1 as D (9 bases). The material sequenced was blood. The TCR originated in a middle-aged man in good health. CDR3 nucleotides: TGTGCCAGCAGCCGAAGGCGGGACAGGGCCCAGCGGGAGCGGGCCGGGGAGCTGTTTTTT. Encoded protein: CASSRRRDRAQRERAGELFF. Complete variable domain (other parts from reference TRBV28 and TRBJ2-2): DVKVTQSSRYLVKRTGEKVFLECVQDMDHENMFWYRQDPGLGLRLIYFSYDVKMKEKGDIPEGYSVSREKKERFSLILESASTNQTSMYLCASSRRRDRAQRERAGELFFGEGSRLTVL.